This T cell receptor beta chain appears in the sequencing data of a study of neurological immune-mediated disorders. General study findings and limits: Across subjects, expanded clones had no CDR3 amino acid sequences in common, pointing to private repertoires in all groups.

The V gene lost 6 bases and the J gene lost 7 bases, with 17 bases spanning the gap. The CDR3 is 14 amino acids. Germline V gives CDR1 SGHRS, CDR2 YFSETQ. TCRdb reprocessed the 5' RACE reads via MiXCR and lists one record per CDR3 protein. Here the sample spans 25,000 to 30,000 distinct CDR3 sequences, roughly 6.7% being singletons. This clonotype came up many times. The antigen is unknown. The J gene is TRBJ2-1, the V gene TRBV5-1, with a possible D match to TRBD2 (7 bases). The sequence came from a woman in her fifties or sixties in good health. Sequencing was done on a sample of PBMCs. This chain's CDR3 is CASTIEAGANEQFF. As DNA, the CDR3 is TGCGCCAGCACAATAGAGGCGGGGGCAAATGAGCAGTTCTTC.